This entry lists 5 T cell receptor beta chains sequenced from one sample in a study of T cell responses to AZD1222 COVID-19 vaccine. Some clones are missing from TCRdb's copy, which holds only in-frame ones; the method was immunoSEQ multiplex PCR. The sample carries tens of thousands of clones, around nine tenths recorded once. The sample consisted of peripheral blood, taken on day 0 of MenACWY control vaccination. These receptor sequences come from an adult in good health.

This clone has a single count. The chain joins TRBV6-5 to TRBJ1-2; D gene unclear. This CDR3 contains 13 residues. The V end lost 5 bases, the J end lost 4 bases, and 11 bases lay between the germline ends. The V gene's germline CDR1 is MNHEY and CDR2 SVGAGI. CDR3 nucleotide sequence: TGTGCCAGCAGTACAAGGGCCAGCTATGGCTACACCTTC. Protein sequence: CASSTRASYGYTF.

V gene TRBV11-1 combines with J gene TRBJ2-1; no firm D call. CDR1 SGHAT and CDR2 FQDESV come from the germline V gene (reference sequence). This CDR3 is built from 13 residues. The V end lost 5 bases, the J end lost 6 bases, and 11 bases lay between the germline ends. In DNA form, the CDR3 reads TGTGCCAGCAGCAGCTTCGGTAGCAATGAGCAGTTCTTC. This codes for CASSSFGSNEQFF. Based on the CDR3 plus reference TRBV11-1 and TRBJ2-1, the full variable domain is EAEVAQSPRYKITEKSQAVAFWCDPISGHATLYWYRQILGQGPELLVQFQDESVVDDSQLPKDRFSAERLKGVDSTLKIQPAELGDSAMYLCASSSFGSNEQFFGPGTRLTVL.

The chain's CDR3 is CASTNSWGQGENTEAFF. The DNA of the CDR3 is TGTGCCAGCACCAACAGTTGGGGACAGGGTGAGAACACTGAAGCTTTCTTT. This chain connects TRBV7-9 to TRBJ1-1, with TRBD1 identical over 9 bases. CDR1 SEHNR and CDR2 FQNEAQ come from the germline V gene (reference sequence). The junction had 13 bases not matched to a gene; V was cut back by 7 bases and J by 1 base. CDR3 length: 17 amino acids.

This chain uses TRBV19 with TRBJ1-1, with D unresolved. Germline V gene sequence: CDR1 LNHDA, CDR2 SQIVND (reference sequence). Trimming pared 2 bases from V and 3 bases from J, leaving 16 bases between. This CDR3 region has 16 residues. CDR3 nucleotides: TGTGCCAGTAGTATACCCCGCCGGGGAGCGGACACTGAAGCTTTCTTT. Translating it yields CASSIPRRGADTEAFF.

The chain recombines TRBV27 with TRBJ2-7; 8 bases are shared with TRBD2. Trimming took 5 bases from V and 5 from J; bases not matched to a gene: 8. The CDR3 runs to 14 residues. The V gene's germline CDR1 is MNHEY and CDR2 SMNVEV (reference sequence). The CDR3 sequence is CASSVVGGRNEQYF. In nucleotides, the CDR3 is TGTGCCAGCAGTGTTGTCGGCGGGAGGAACGAGCAGTACTTC.